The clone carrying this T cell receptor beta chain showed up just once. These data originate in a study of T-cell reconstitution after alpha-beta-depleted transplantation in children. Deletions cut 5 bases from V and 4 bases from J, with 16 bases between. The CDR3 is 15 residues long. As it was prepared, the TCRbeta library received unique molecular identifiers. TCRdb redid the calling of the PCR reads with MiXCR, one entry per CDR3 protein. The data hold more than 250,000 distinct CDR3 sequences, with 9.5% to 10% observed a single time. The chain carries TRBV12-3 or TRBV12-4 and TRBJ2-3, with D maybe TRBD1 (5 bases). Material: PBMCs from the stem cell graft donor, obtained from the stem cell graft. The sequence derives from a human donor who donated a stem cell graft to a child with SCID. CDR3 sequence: CASSDSGRMADTQYF. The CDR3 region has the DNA TGTGCCAGCAGTGACAGTGGGCGAATGGCAGATACGCAGTATTTT.